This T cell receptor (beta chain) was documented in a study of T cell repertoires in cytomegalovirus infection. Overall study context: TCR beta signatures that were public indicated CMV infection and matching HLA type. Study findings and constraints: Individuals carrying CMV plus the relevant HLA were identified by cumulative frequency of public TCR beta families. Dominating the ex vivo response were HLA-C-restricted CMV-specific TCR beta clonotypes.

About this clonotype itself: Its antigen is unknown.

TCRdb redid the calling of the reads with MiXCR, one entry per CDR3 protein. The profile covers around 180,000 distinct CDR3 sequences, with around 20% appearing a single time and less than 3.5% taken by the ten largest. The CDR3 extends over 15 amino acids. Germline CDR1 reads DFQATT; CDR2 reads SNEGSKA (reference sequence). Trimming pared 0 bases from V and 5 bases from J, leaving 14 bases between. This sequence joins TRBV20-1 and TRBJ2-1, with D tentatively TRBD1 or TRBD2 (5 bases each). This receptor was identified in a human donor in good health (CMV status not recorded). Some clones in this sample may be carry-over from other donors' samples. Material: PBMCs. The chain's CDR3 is CSARDKPGRDNEQFF. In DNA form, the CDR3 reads TGCAGTGCTAGAGATAAGCCGGGACGAGACAATGAGCAGTTCTTC.